The rows below give T cell receptor beta chains drawn from one sample of a study of human T cells and chemical hapten exposure. TCRdb ran MiXCR on the RACE reads and lists one entry per CDR3 protein. This table has 30,000 or so distinct CDR3 sequences, around 7% appearing once. The source material was whole blood. Source of these receptors: a human donor in good health. Some clones in this sample may be carry-over from other donors' samples. Both conserved end residues are part of each CDR3. The order of the fields is clone size, J gene, D gene, V gene, CDR3 protein, CDR3 DNA. The D gene is left open where the match is weak. Only some rows state a clone size, as once, few, many or a class for expanded clones.

many,TRBJ1-2,-,TRBV28,CASSLGTKYGYTF,TGTGCCAGCAGTTTAGGGACAAAATATGGCTACACCTTC
-,TRBJ1-5,-,TRBV11-2,CARGGNQPQHF,TGTGCCAGGGGAGGCAATCAGCCCCAGCATTTT
many,TRBJ1-2,-,TRBV6-6,CASSYVAEYYGYTF,TGTGCCAGCAGTTACGTAGCAGAGTACTATGGCTACACCTTC
many,TRBJ2-7,-,TRBV6-5,CASSSYPSGPGRRDEQYF,TGTGCCAGCAGTTCGTACCCGTCGGGACCGGGAAGGAGAGACGAGCAGTACTTC
few,TRBJ2-2,-,TRBV25-1,CASSALWTANTGELFF,TGTGCCAGCAGTGCCCTTTGGACGGCGAACACCGGGGAGCTGTTTTTT
many,TRBJ2-3,-,TRBV20-1,CSALLLKATDTQYF,TGCAGTGCTCTACTACTCAAAGCAACAGATACGCAGTATTTT
many,TRBJ2-3,-,TRBV6-4,CASSENGSPSDTQYF,TGTGCCAGCAGTGAGAACGGGTCCCCCTCAGATACGCAGTATTTT
-,TRBJ1-1,-,TRBV24-1,CATVNSGNTEAFF,TGTGCCACCGTTAACTCGGGGAACACTGAAGCTTTCTTT
-,TRBJ1-2,-,TRBV12-3/TRBV12-4,CASRLDYGYTF,TGTGCCAGCCGCCTGGACTATGGCTACACCTTC
many,TRBJ1-3,-,TRBV28,CASSLEGSGNTIYF,TGTGCCAGCAGTTTAGAGGGCTCTGGAAACACCATATATTTT
-,TRBJ1-6,TRBD1,TRBV9,CASSPTGGNSPLHF,TGTGCCAGCAGCCCCACAGGGGGCAATTCACCCCTCCACTTT